Listed below are T cell receptor beta chains from one sample, sequenced in a study of T cell responses to AZD1222 COVID-19 vaccine. Measured with immunoSEQ multiplex PCR; TCRdb has only the in-frame clones, and not every one. In the table there are under 200,000 clones, 94% of which are singletons. The source material was peripheral blood, sampled on day 0 of AZD1222 vaccination. Source of these receptors: an adult in good health. CDR3s include the opening cysteine and the closing phenylalanine or tryptophan. The D gene is left open where the match is weak. Clone size, where shown, is once, few, many, or a class for clones that have expanded.

d_call	v_call	clone_size	j_call	cdr3_aa	cdr3_nt
NA	TRBV6-4	NA	TRBJ1-5	CASSPRAGVGQPQHF	TGTGCCAGCAGCCCCAGGGCGGGGGTTGGGCAGCCCCAGCATTTT
TRBD2	TRBV2	NA	TRBJ2-1	CASSERAGDSNEQFF	TGTGCCAGCAGTGAACGAGCGGGAGATAGTAATGAGCAGTTCTTC
NA	TRBV30	few	TRBJ1-2	CAWSGGVGGYTF	TGTGCCTGGAGTGGAGGGGTCGGTGGCTACACCTTC
NA	TRBV6-1	NA	TRBJ1-5	CASSEALGGQNNQPQHF	TGTGCCAGCAGTGAAGCGCTGGGTGGCCAGAACAATCAGCCCCAGCATTTT
NA	TRBV2	NA	TRBJ1-6	CASSGAANSPLHF	TGTGCCAGCAGTGGGGCAGCTAATTCACCCCTCCACTTT
NA	TRBV7-2	NA	TRBJ1-2	CASSLLRDPYGYTF	TGTGCCAGCAGCTTATTAAGGGACCCCTATGGCTACACCTTC
TRBD2	TRBV11-2	NA	TRBJ2-2	CASSLEWGGGTGELFF	TGTGCCAGCAGCTTAGAGTGGGGGGGTGGCACCGGGGAGCTGTTTTTT
NA	TRBV19	NA	TRBJ1-5	CASSVDNSNQPQHF	TGTGCCAGTTCAGTAGATAATAGCAATCAGCCCCAGCATTTT
NA	TRBV14	NA	TRBJ2-2	CASSLNTGTGELFF	TGTGCCAGCAGCCTAAACACCGGGACCGGGGAGCTGTTTTTT
NA	TRBV4-1	NA	TRBJ1-6	CASSPTDPFNSPLHF	TGCGCCAGCAGTCCGACAGACCCCTTTAATTCACCCCTCCACTTT
NA	TRBV4-1	NA	TRBJ1-5	CASSQVKGRRWDNGPQHF	TGCGCCAGCAGCCAAGTGAAGGGTCGGCGATGGGATAATGGGCCCCAGCATTTT
TRBD2	TRBV5-1	once	TRBJ2-5	CASSWTSGPQETQYF	TGCGCCAGCAGCTGGACTAGCGGGCCCCAAGAGACCCAGTACTTC
NA	TRBV5-1	NA	TRBJ2-2	CASSFTTLRVKGELFF	TGCGCCAGCAGCTTCACGACGCTGCGGGTGAAGGGGGAGCTGTTTTTT
NA	TRBV12-5	NA	TRBJ2-2	CASGPIPGIAFGRTGELFF	TGTGCTAGTGGTCCCATCCCAGGAATTGCATTTGGGAGAACCGGGGAGCTGTTTTTT
NA	TRBV16	once	TRBJ1-1	CASSQSGTLNTEAFF	TGTGCCAGCAGCCAATCGGGGACACTGAACACTGAAGCTTTCTTT
NA	TRBV3-1/TRBV3-2	NA	TRBJ2-3	CASSQGGSGTLTDTQYF	TGTGCCAGCAGCCAAGGGGGGTCAGGTACGCTCACAGATACGCAGTATTTT
NA	TRBV5-1	NA	TRBJ1-5	CASSLGPGRDQPQHF	TGCGCCAGCAGCTTGGGACCAGGGAGAGATCAGCCCCAGCATTTT
NA	TRBV12-5	NA	TRBJ1-5	CASGSGPRGSNQPQHF	TGTGCTAGTGGCTCCGGACCGCGAGGGAGCAATCAGCCCCAGCATTTT
NA	TRBV9	NA	TRBJ1-3	CASSVDPTTGNTIYF	TGTGCCAGCAGCGTAGATCCCACCACGGGTAACACCATATATTTT
NA	TRBV2	NA	TRBJ2-2	CASSGAGRSTGELFF	TGTGCCAGCAGTGGGGCAGGACGGAGCACCGGGGAGCTGTTTTTT
NA	TRBV15	NA	TRBJ1-5	CATSRDARFNQPQHF	TGTGCCACCAGCAGAGATGCCAGGTTTAATCAGCCCCAGCATTTT
TRBD2	TRBV6-1	NA	TRBJ2-2	CASSEITTSGMTGELFF	TGTGCCAGCAGTGAAATCACGACTAGCGGGATGACCGGGGAGCTGTTTTTT
NA	TRBV2	NA	TRBJ1-1	CAVQVGAREAFF	TGTGCCGTACAGGTTGGGGCAAGGGAAGCTTTCTTT
TRBD1	TRBV5-1	NA	TRBJ2-5	CASSDPTGDQETQYF	TGCGCCAGCAGCGATCCGACAGGGGACCAAGAGACCCAGTACTTC
NA	TRBV15	NA	TRBJ2-5	CATSRGNWETQYF	TGTGCCACCAGCAGAGGGAACTGGGAGACCCAGTACTTC
TRBD2	TRBV24-1	NA	TRBJ2-1	CATASGSINEQFF	TGTGCCACCGCTAGCGGGAGTATAAATGAGCAGTTCTTC
NA	TRBV28	NA	TRBJ1-1	CASSFWSGRDTEAFF	TGTGCCAGCAGTTTCTGGTCGGGTAGGGACACTGAAGCTTTCTTT
TRBD2	TRBV6-4	once	TRBJ2-2	CASRQAGGTGELFF	TGTGCCAGCAGACAAGCGGGAGGCACCGGGGAGCTGTTTTTT
NA	TRBV4-2	NA	TRBJ2-4	CASSQEGSGLPNIQYF	TGTGCCAGCAGCCAAGAGGGGAGCGGCCTACCGAACATTCAGTACTTC
NA	TRBV12-3/TRBV12-4	NA	TRBJ1-1	CASRGGTEAFF	TGTGCCAGCAGGGGGGGAACTGAAGCTTTCTTT
NA	TRBV28	NA	TRBJ1-5	CASSLGFWNSNQPQHF	TGTGCCAGCAGTTTAGGGTTTTGGAATAGCAATCAGCCCCAGCATTTT
TRBD1	TRBV5-8	NA	TRBJ1-2	CASSLGTGINYGYTF	TGTGCCAGCAGCCTCGGGACAGGGATTAACTATGGCTACACCTTC
NA	TRBV29-1	NA	TRBJ1-2	CSVGRSGAYGYTF	TGCAGCGTGGGACGGTCGGGTGCCTATGGCTACACCTTC
TRBD1	TRBV12-3/TRBV12-4	NA	TRBJ1-1	CASSRTGGEAFF	TGTGCCAGCTCCCGGACAGGGGGTGAAGCTTTCTTT
NA	TRBV13	NA	TRBJ2-7	CASSQQVYEQYF	TGTGCCAGCAGCCAACAGGTATACGAGCAGTACTTC
NA	TRBV30	NA	TRBJ1-1	CAWSGWSREAFF	TGTGCCTGGAGTGGCTGGTCCCGTGAAGCTTTCTTT
NA	TRBV24-1	NA	TRBJ1-2	CATEGPANYGYTF	TGTGCCACTGAGGGCCCCGCTAACTATGGCTACACCTTC
TRBD1	TRBV27	NA	TRBJ2-5	CASSLSIPRGYGETQYF	TGTGCCAGCAGTTTGTCCATCCCCAGGGGGTATGGAGAGACCCAGTACTTC
TRBD1	TRBV28	NA	TRBJ1-1	CASHRGQGISPEAFF	TGTGCCAGCCACAGAGGACAGGGGATTAGCCCTGAAGCTTTCTTT
TRBD1	TRBV28	NA	TRBJ2-7	CASSLQGARYEQYF	TGTGCCAGCAGCTTACAGGGGGCTAGGTACGAGCAGTACTTC
NA	TRBV5-8	NA	TRBJ2-4	CASSPLGNGAKNIQYF	TGTGCCAGCAGCCCGTTGGGGAACGGGGCCAAAAACATTCAGTACTTC
TRBD1	TRBV29-1	NA	TRBJ1-2	CSVERDRARGYTF	TGCAGCGTTGAGCGCGACAGGGCGAGGGGCTACACCTTC
NA	TRBV28	NA	TRBJ1-1	CASFGSGAFF	TGTGCCAGCTTCGGGTCGGGAGCTTTCTTT
TRBD1	TRBV6-6	NA	TRBJ2-7	CASRQGAGSYEQYF	TGTGCCAGCAGACAGGGGGCCGGGAGCTACGAGCAGTACTTC
NA	TRBV6-5	once	TRBJ1-1	CASREGMNTEAFF	TGTGCCTCCAGGGAGGGAATGAACACTGAAGCTTTCTTT
NA	TRBV18	NA	TRBJ1-6	CASSPLQGRNSPLHF	TGTGCCAGCTCACCACTGCAGGGGCGAAATTCACCCCTCCACTTT
NA	TRBV5-4	once	TRBJ2-7	CASGRVDSYEQYF	TGTGCCAGCGGGCGCGTAGACTCCTACGAGCAGTACTTC
TRBD1	TRBV15	NA	TRBJ2-7	CATRQGQSYEQYF	TGTGCCACCAGACAGGGACAGAGCTACGAGCAGTACTTC
TRBD1	TRBV29-1	NA	TRBJ1-4	CSVGQGLGEKLFF	TGCAGCGTTGGACAGGGGTTGGGTGAAAAACTGTTTTTT
NA	TRBV7-3	NA	TRBJ1-3	CASSLEFGNTIYF	TGTGCCAGCAGCTTAGAGTTCGGAAACACCATATATTTT
TRBD2	TRBV10-3	NA	TRBJ2-3	CAISQLAWVTDTQYF	TGTGCCATCAGCCAACTAGCGTGGGTCACAGATACGCAGTATTTT
NA	TRBV6-5	NA	TRBJ2-7	CASMGTLTYEQYF	TGTGCCAGCATGGGGACGCTTACCTACGAGCAGTACTTC
NA	TRBV11-1	NA	TRBJ1-1	CASSLSGQMNTEAFF	TGTGCCAGCAGCTTAAGCGGACAGATGAACACTGAAGCTTTCTTT
TRBD2	TRBV14	NA	TRBJ2-1	CASSQVIAGGNEQFF	TGTGCCAGCAGCCAAGTGATAGCGGGAGGGAATGAGCAGTTCTTC
NA	TRBV30	NA	TRBJ2-5	CAWDSQETQYF	TGTGCCTGGGACAGCCAAGAGACCCAGTACTTC